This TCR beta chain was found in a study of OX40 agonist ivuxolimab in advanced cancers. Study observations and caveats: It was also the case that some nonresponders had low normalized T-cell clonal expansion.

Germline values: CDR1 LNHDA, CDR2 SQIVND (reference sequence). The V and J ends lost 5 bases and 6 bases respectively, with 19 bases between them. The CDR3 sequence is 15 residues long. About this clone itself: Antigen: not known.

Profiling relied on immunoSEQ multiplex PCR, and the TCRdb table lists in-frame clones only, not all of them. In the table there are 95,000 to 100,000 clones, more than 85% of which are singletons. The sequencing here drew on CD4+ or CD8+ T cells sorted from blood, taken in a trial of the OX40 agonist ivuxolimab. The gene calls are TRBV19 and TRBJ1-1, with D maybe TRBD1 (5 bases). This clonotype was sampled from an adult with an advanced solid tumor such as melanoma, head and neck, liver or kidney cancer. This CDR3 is CASSREHHTGSEAFF. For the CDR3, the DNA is TGTGCCAGTAGTCGAGAACACCATACAGGCTCTGAAGCTTTCTTT.